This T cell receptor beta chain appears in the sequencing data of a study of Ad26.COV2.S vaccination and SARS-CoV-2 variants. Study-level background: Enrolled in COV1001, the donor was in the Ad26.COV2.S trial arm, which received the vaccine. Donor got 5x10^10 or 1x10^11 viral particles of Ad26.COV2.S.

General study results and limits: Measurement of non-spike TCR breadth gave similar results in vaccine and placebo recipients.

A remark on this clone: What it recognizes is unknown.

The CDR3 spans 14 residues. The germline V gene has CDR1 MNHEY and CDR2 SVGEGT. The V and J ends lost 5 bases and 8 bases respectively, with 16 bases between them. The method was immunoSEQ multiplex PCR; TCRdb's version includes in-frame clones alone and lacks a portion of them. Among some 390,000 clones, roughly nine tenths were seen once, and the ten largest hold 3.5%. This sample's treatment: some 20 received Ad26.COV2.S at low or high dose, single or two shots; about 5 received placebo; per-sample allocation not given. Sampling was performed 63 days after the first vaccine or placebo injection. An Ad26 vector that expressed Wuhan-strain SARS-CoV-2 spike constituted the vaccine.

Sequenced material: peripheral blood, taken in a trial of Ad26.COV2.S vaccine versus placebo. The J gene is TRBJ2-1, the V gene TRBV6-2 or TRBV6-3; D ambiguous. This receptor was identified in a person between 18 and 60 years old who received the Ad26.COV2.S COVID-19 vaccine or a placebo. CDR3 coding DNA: TGTGCCAGCAGTCGTGGCGCGCAGCATTATGAGCAGTTCTTC. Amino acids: CASSRGAQHYEQFF.